A selection of T cell receptor beta chains follows, all from one sample in a study of blood T cell repertoires in COVID-19. Assay: immunoSEQ multiplex PCR; the TCRdb copy retains only in-frame clones and omits some. The profile shows roughly 200,000 clones, roughly 89% of them singletons. Sequenced sample: peripheral blood. These receptor sequences come from a man in his sixties who had recovered from COVID-19. The CDR3 runs from the conserved cysteine through the conserved F or W. Fields, in order: clone size, V gene, D gene, CDR3 length, J gene, CDR3 DNA, CDR3 protein. D genes are given only for firm matches. Clone size is not always given. Where it is, it says once, few, many or a class for expanded clones.

>-|TRBV6-1|TRBD1|14|TRBJ2-7
TGTGCCAGCGGGGAAGCAGGGGGCCAGTACGAGCAGTACTTC
CASGEAGGQYEQYF
>once|TRBV21-1|-|14|TRBJ2-3
TGTGCCCGCTCTAGCGGGGGGTGCACAGATACGCAGTATTTT
CARSSGGCTDTQYF
>-|TRBV28|TRBD2|16|TRBJ2-7
TGTGCCAGCAGTTTCGACTTTGGGAGCGGGGGAAACGAGCAGTACTTC
CASSFDFGSGGNEQYF
>once|TRBV28|TRBD1|15|TRBJ1-2
TGTGCCAGCAGAGAATTGGGACAGACTAACTATGGCTACACCTTC
CASRELGQTNYGYTF
>few|TRBV5-1|TRBD1|12|TRBJ1-2
TGCGCCAGCAGCGGGGGGACAGTTGGCTACACCTTC
CASSGGTVGYTF
>-|TRBV6-1|-|14|TRBJ2-3
TGTGCCAGCAGTCAAACGACAGTTACAGATACGCAGTATTTT
CASSQTTVTDTQYF
>few|TRBV3-1/TRBV3-2|TRBD1|14|TRBJ1-2
TGTGCCAGCAGCCGGGGACAGGGGGGGTCAGGCTACACCTTC
CASSRGQGGSGYTF
>-|TRBV2|-|15|TRBJ1-2
TGTGCCAGCAGTCTAGATCGGGGAATGAACTATGGCTACACCTTC
CASSLDRGMNYGYTF
>once|TRBV19|-|16|TRBJ2-4
TGTGCCAGTAGCAGATTACTAGCCCTCGCCGAAAACATTCAGTACTTC
CASSRLLALAENIQYF
>-|TRBV11-2|-|12|TRBJ2-1
TGTGCCAGCAGCTTGGGCGACAATGAGCAGTTCTTC
CASSLGDNEQFF
>-|TRBV5-1|TRBD2|18|TRBJ2-2
TGCGCCAGCAGCGTTGGTGCCGGACTAGCGGGAGGTACCGGGGAGCTGTTTTTT
CASSVGAGLAGGTGELFF
>-|TRBV6-1|TRBD1|18|TRBJ2-6
TGTGCCAGCAGTGAAAGGGGACAGGGGGCTATTGGGGCCAACGTCCTGACTTTC
CASSERGQGAIGANVLTF
>-|TRBV5-1|TRBD2|14|TRBJ2-1
TGCGCCAGCAGCTTGGAGGGACTAGCCAATGAGCAGTTCTTC
CASSLEGLANEQFF
>-|TRBV10-3|TRBD1|15|TRBJ1-5
TGTGCCATCAGGAGGGACAGGGGATTCGGTCAGCCCCAGCATTTT
CAIRRDRGFGQPQHF
>few|TRBV10-1|-|14|TRBJ2-7
TGCGCCAGCAGTGAAACCGTAGAACCCTACGAGCAGTACTTC
CASSETVEPYEQYF
>-|TRBV6-5|-|15|TRBJ1-2
TGTGCCAGCAGTTACTCTGGTGCCGGGGGGTATGGCTACACCTTC
CASSYSGAGGYGYTF
>-|TRBV7-3|TRBD2|18|TRBJ2-3
TGTGCCAGCAGCTTAACTCCTAGCGGGCAAGCTAGCACAGATACGCAGTATTTT
CASSLTPSGQASTDTQYF
>-|TRBV2|TRBD1|14|TRBJ2-1
TGTGCCAGCATTTCGGACAGGGGGTTTCATGAGCAGTTCTTC
CASISDRGFHEQFF
>-|TRBV5-8|TRBD1|13|TRBJ2-2
TGTGCCAGCAGCGGGACAGGGACCGGGGAGCTGTTTTTT
CASSGTGTGELFF
>-|TRBV5-6|TRBD1|17|TRBJ1-2
TGTGCCAGCAGCAACCCAGACAGGGGCCCGCGAGGAGATGGCTACACCTTC
CASSNPDRGPRGDGYTF
>-|TRBV11-2|-|12|TRBJ1-1
TGTGCCAGCAGCTTGACACAGATTGAAGCTTTCTTT
CASSLTQIEAFF
>-|TRBV5-1|-|14|TRBJ1-5
TGCGCCAGCAGCTTGGACACCGGCAATCAGCCCCAGCATTTT
CASSLDTGNQPQHF
>-|TRBV7-8|TRBD1|16|TRBJ2-2
TGTGCCAGCAGCGCCGGACAGGGAGGGAACACCGGGGAGCTGTTTTTT
CASSAGQGGNTGELFF
>-|TRBV14|TRBD1|16|TRBJ2-7
TGTGCCAGCAGCCGAGGACAGGGTCATAACCAATACGAGCAGTACTTC
CASSRGQGHNQYEQYF
>-|TRBV19|TRBD1|13|TRBJ2-1
TGTGCCAGTAGTGTCCAGGGGGCGGTTGAGCAGTTCTTC
CASSVQGAVEQFF